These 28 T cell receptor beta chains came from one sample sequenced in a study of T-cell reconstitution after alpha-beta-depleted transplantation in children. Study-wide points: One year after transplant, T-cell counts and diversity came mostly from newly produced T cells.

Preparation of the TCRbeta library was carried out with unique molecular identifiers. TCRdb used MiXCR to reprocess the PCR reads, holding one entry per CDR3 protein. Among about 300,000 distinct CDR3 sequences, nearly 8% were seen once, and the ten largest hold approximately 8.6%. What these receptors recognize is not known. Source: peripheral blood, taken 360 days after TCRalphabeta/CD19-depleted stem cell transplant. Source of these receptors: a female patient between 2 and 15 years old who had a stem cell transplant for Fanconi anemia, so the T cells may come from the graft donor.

CDR3 nucleotides: TGCAGTGCTAGCCTTCTAGCGGGGGGCTTGAAAGAGACCCAGTACTTC. Its protein is CSASLLAGGLKETQYF. The chain links TRBV20-1 to TRBJ2-5, with 11 bases fitting TRBD2. The CDR3 spans 16 residues. CDR1 is DFQATT and CDR2 is SNEGSKA in the germline V gene (reference sequence). Trimming at V came to 3 bases and at J to 3 bases, leaving 9 bases not matched to a gene.

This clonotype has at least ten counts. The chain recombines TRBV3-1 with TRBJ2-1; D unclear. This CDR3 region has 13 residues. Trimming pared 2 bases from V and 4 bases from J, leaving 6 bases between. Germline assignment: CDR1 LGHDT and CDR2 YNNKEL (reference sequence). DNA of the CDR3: TGTGCCAGCAGCCAACACGGTTACAATGAGCAGTTCTTC. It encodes CASSQHGYNEQFF.

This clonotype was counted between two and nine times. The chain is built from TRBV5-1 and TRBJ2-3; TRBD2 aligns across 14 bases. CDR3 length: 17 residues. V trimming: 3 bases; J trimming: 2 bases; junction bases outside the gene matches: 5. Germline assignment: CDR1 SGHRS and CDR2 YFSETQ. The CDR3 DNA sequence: TGCGCCAGCAGCTATAAGGGACTAGCGGGGGCCACAGATACGCAGTATTTT. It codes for CASSYKGLAGATDTQYF.

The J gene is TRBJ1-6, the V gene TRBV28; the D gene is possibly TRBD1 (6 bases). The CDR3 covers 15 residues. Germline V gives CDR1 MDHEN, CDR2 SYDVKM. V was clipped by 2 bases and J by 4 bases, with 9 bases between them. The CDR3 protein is CASSLVGQYNSPLHF. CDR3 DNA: TGTGCCAGCAGTTTAGTAGGACAGTATAATTCACCCCTCCACTTT.

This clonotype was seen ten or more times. This CDR3 reads CAISEFRGQGYEQYF. In DNA form, the CDR3 reads TGTGCCATCAGTGAGTTTAGGGGGCAGGGCTACGAGCAGTACTTC. This sequence joins TRBV10-3 and TRBJ2-7, with TRBD1 matching over 7 bases. This CDR3 comprises 15 residues. The germline CDR1 and CDR2 sequences are ENHRY and SYGVKD. Trimming removed 1 base from V and 3 bases from J; junction bases left unmatched: 6.

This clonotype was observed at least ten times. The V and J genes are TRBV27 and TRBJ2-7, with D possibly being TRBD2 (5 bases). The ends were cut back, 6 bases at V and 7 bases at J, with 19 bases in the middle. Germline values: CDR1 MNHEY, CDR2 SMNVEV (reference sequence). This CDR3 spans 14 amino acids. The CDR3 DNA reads TGTGCCAGCAGGGTTAGCGTGGTCCTGGGAGAGCAGTACTTC. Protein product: CASRVSVVLGEQYF.

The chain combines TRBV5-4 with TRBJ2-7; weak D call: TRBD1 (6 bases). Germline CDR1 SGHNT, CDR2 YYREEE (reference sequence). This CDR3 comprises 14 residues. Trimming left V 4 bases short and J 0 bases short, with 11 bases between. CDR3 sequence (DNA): TGTGCCAGCAGCACCGACAGGAGCTCCTACGAGCAGTACTTC. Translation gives CASSTDRSSYEQYF.

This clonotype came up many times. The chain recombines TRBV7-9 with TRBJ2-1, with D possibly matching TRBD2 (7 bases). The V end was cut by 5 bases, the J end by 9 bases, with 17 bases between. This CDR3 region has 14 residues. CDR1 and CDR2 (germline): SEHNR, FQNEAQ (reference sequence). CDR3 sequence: CASSHGGGDGEQFF. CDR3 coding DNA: TGTGCCAGCAGCCACGGAGGGGGGGACGGTGAGCAGTTCTTC.

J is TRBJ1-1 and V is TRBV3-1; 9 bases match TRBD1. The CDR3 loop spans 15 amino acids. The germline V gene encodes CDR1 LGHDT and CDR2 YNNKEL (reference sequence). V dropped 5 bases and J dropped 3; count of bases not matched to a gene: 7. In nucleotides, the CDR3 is TGTGCCAGCAGCGCTTGGACAGGGGAAGACACTGAAGCTTTCTTT. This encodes CASSAWTGEDTEAFF.

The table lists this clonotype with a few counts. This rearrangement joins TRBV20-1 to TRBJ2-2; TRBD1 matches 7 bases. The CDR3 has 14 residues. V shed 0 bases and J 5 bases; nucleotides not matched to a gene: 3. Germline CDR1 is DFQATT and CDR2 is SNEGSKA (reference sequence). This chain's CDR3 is CSAREFRGTGELFF. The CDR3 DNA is TGCAGTGCTAGAGAATTCAGGGGGACCGGGGAGCTGTTTTTT.

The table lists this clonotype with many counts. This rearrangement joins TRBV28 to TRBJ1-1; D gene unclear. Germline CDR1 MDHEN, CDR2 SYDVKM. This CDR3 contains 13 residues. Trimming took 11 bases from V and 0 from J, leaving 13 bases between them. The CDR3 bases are TGTGCCGTACAGACACCTATGAACACTGAAGCTTTCTTT. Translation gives CAVQTPMNTEAFF.

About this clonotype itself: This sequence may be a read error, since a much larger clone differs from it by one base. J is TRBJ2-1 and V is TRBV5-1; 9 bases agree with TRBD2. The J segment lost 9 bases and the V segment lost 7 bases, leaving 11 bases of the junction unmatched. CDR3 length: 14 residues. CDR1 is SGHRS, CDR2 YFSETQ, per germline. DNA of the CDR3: TGCGCCAGCCGAGGGGCTAGCGGGGCCACTGAGCAGTTCTTC. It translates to CASRGASGATEQFF. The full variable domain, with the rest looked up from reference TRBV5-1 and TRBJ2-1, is KAGVTQTPRYLIKTRGQQVTLSCSPISGHRSVSWYQQTPGQGLQFLFEYFSETQRNKGNFPGRFSGRQFSNSRSEMNVSTLELGDSALYLCASRGASGATEQFFGPGTRLTVL.

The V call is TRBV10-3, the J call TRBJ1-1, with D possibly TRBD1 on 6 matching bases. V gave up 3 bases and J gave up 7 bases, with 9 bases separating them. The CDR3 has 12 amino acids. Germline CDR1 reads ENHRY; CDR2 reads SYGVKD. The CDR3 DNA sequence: TGTGCCATCAGTGACAGGGGCGATGAAGCTTTCTTT. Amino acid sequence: CAISDRGDEAFF.

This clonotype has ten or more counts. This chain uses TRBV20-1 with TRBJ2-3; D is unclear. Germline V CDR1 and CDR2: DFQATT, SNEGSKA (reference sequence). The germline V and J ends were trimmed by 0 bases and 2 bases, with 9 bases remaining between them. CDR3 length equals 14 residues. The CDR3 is CSAREENPTDTQYF. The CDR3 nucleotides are TGCAGTGCTAGAGAGGAGAATCCCACAGATACGCAGTATTTT.

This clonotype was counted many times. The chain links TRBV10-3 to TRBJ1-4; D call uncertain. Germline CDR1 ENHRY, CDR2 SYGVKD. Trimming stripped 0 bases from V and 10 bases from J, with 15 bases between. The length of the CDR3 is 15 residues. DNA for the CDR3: TGTGCCATCAGTGAGTCCTCCCGGGGAGAGGGAAAACTGTTTTTT. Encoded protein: CAISESSRGEGKLFF.

In DNA form, the CDR3 reads TGTGCCAGCTCACCTGGGGAAGGGGGAAACATTCAGTACTTC. Residues: CASSPGEGGNIQYF. The rearrangement joins TRBV18 to TRBJ2-4; D is possibly TRBD1 (6 bases). Looked up from germline, CDR1 is KGHSH and CDR2 is LQKENI. The CDR3 has 14 residues. Trimming stripped 3 bases from V and 6 bases from J, with 12 bases between.

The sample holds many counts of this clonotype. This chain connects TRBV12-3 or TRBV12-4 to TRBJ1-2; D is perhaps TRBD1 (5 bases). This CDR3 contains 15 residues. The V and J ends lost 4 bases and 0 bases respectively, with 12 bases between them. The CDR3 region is CASSSTGEANYGYTF. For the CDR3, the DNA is TGTGCCAGCAGTTCTACGGGGGAAGCTAACTATGGCTACACCTTC.

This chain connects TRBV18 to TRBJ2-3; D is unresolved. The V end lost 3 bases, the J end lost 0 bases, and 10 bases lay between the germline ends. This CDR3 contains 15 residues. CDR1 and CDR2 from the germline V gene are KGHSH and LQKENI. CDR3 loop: CASSPNWGSTDTQYF. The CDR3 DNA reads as TGTGCCAGCTCACCTAATTGGGGTAGCACAGATACGCAGTATTTT.

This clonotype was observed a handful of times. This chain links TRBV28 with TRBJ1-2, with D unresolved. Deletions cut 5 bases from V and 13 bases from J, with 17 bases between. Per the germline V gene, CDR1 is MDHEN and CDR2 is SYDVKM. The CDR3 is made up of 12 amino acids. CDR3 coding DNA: TGTGCCAGCAGTCGTAGGACGGTTACGATCACCTTC. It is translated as CASSRRTVTITF.

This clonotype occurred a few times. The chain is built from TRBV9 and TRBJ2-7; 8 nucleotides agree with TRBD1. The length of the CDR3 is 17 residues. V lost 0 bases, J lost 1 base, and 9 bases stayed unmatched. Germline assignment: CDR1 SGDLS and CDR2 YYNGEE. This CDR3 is CASSVEAGTGYSYEQYF. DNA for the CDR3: TGTGCCAGCAGCGTAGAGGCCGGGACAGGATATTCCTACGAGCAGTACTTC.

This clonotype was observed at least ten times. The CDR3 DNA reads as TGTGCCAGCAGCTTAGTCTTAGCGGGGGTAGATGAGCAGTTCTTC. It is translated as CASSLVLAGVDEQFF. This chain connects TRBV7-8 to TRBJ2-1, with 9 bases identical to TRBD2. Looked up from germline, CDR1 is SGHVS and CDR2 is FQNEAQ. V trimming: 1 base; J trimming: 8 bases; junction bases outside the gene matches: 6. The CDR3 length is 15 residues. Variable domain in full (rest from reference TRBV7-8 and TRBJ2-1): GAGVSQSPRYKVAKRGQDVALRCDPISGHVSLFWYQQALGQGPEFLTYFQNEAQLDKSGLPSDRFFAERPEGSVSTLKIQRTQQEDSAVYLCASSLVLAGVDEQFFGPGTRLTVL.

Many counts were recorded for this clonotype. CDR3 nucleotide sequence: TGTGCCAGCAGTTACGTCGGACAGGGGGATTCACCCCTCCACTTT. As protein: CASSYVGQGDSPLHF. The rearrangement links TRBV6-2 or TRBV6-3 to TRBJ1-6; TRBD1 matches at 10 bases. V dropped 2 bases and J dropped 8; count of bases not matched to a gene: 3. This CDR3 comprises 15 residues. CDR1 MNHEY and CDR2 SVGEGT come from the germline V gene.

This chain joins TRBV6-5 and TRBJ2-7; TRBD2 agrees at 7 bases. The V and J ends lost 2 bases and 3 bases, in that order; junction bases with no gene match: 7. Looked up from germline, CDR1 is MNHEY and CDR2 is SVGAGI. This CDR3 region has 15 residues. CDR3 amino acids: CASSYRPGGGYEQYV. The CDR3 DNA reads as TGTGCCAGCAGTTACAGGCCGGGCGGGGGCTACGAGCAGTACGTC.

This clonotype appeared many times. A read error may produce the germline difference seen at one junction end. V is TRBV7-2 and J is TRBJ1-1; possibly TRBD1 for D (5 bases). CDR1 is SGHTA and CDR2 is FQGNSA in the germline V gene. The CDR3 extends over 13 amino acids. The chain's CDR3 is CATQRGGITEPFF. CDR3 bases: TGTGCCACGCAACGTGGGGGGATCACTGAACCTTTCTTT. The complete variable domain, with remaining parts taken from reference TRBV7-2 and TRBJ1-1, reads GAGVSQSPSNKVTEKGKDVELRCDPISGHTALYWYRQSLGQGLEFLIYFQGNSAPDKSGLPSDRFSAERTGGSVSTLTIQRTQQEDSAVYLCATQRGGITEPFFGQGTRLTVV.

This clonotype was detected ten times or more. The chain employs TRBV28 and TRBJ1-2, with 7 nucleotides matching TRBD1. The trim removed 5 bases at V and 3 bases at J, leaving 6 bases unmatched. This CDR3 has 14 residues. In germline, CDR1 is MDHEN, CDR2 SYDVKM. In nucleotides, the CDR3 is TGTGCCAGCAGTACCAGACAGGGCGACTATGGCTACACCTTC. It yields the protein CASSTRQGDYGYTF.

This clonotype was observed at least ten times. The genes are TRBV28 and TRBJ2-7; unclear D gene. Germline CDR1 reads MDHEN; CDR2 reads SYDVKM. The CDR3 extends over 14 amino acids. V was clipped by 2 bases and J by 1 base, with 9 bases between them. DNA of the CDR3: TGTGCCAGCAGTTTACCGACCGGGTCCTACGAGCAGTACTTC. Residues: CASSLPTGSYEQYF.

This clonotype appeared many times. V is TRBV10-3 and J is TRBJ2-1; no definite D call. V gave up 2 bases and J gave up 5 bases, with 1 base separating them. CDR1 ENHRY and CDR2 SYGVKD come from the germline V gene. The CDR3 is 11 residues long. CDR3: CAISEDNEQFF. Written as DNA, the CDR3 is TGTGCCATCAGTGAGGACAATGAGCAGTTCTTC.

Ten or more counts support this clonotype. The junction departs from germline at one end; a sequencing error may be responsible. The CDR3 protein is CASSPSYDEQFF. CDR3 bases: TGTGCCAGCAGCCCTTCCTACGATGAGCAGTTCTTC. This chain uses TRBV7-2 with TRBJ2-1; D is undetermined. Germline assignment: CDR1 SGHTA and CDR2 FQGNSA. This CDR3 contains 12 residues.